Shown below are 18 T cell receptor beta chains from a single sample sequenced in a study of response to subunit inactivated influenza vaccine. Via MiXCR, TCRdb re-called the RT-PCR reads, giving one row per CDR3 protein. The top ten hold roughly 12% of the sample, which has about half a million distinct CDR3 sequences, roughly 9.8% seen once. Source: PBMCs from blood, taken 45 days after vaccination. The receptors stem from a man aged 45 to 65 who received an inactivated influenza vaccine.

The rearrangement uses TRBV4-3 and TRBJ2-7; 8 nucleotides align to TRBD2. The V segment lost 0 bases and the J segment 4 bases; nucleotides outside the gene matches: 11. Looked up from germline, CDR1 is LGHNA and CDR2 is YSLEER. This CDR3 comprises 17 residues. The CDR3 sequence is CASSQDSLVGLGYEQYF. The CDR3 DNA reads TGCGCCAGCAGCCAAGATTCTTTAGTGGGACTAGGTTACGAGCAGTACTTC.

The chain joins TRBV4-2 to TRBJ1-4, with D perhaps matching TRBD1 (6 bases). V lost 1 base and J lost 11, with 17 bases in between. This CDR3 comprises 15 residues. CDR1 and CDR2 from the germline V gene are LGHNA and YNFKEQ. In nucleotides, the CDR3 is TGTGCCAGCAGCCAAGTCCGCCAGGGGAGAGGGAAACTGTTTTTT. Amino acids: CASSQVRQGRGKLFF.

The V call is TRBV10-3, the J call TRBJ2-7; 7 bases are a match to TRBD1. The trim removed 8 bases at V and 3 bases at J, leaving 16 bases unmatched. This CDR3 has 16 residues. Germline assignment: CDR1 ENHRY and CDR2 SYGVKD. The CDR3 bases are TGTGCCATCGGAACAGGGGTCCCCGGGTGGAACTACGAGCAGTACTTC. Protein product: CAIGTGVPGWNYEQYF.

This clonotype has a count of ten or more. The chain joins TRBV7-9 to TRBJ2-1; D remains unclear. The CDR3 runs 12 residues. The germline V and J ends were trimmed by 1 base and 10 bases, with 8 bases remaining between them. Germline CDR1 reads SEHNR; CDR2 reads FQNEAQ (reference sequence). CDR3 in amino acids: CASSLGGGEQFF. CDR3 DNA: TGTGCCAGCAGCTTAGGGGGTGGGGAGCAGTTCTTC.

This clonotype was seen ten or more times. The junction differs from germline at one of its ends, possibly a read error. This chain joins TRBV7-9 and TRBJ2-1; D remains unclear. In germline, CDR1 is SEHNR, CDR2 FQNEAQ (reference sequence). The CDR3 sequence is 12 residues long. The CDR3: CASSLGVAESTF. The CDR3, as DNA: TGTGCCAGCAGCTTAGGCGTCGCAGAGTCGACCTTC.

The sample holds a few counts of this clonotype. The V gene is TRBV20-1, the J gene TRBJ2-7; TRBD1 aligns across 7 bases. Germline V gene lookup returns CDR1 DFQATT and CDR2 SNEGSKA (reference sequence). Trimming cost V 1 base and J 3 bases; bases outside gene matches: 6. The CDR3 contains 14 residues. The CDR3, as DNA: TGCAGTGCTAGAGCTTCCAGGGGGTACTACGAGCAGTACTTC. Amino acids: CSARASRGYYEQYF.

This clonotype was recorded at least ten times. The chain uses TRBV5-1 and TRBJ2-5; 8 nucleotides align to TRBD2. The V segment lost 0 bases and the J segment 5 bases; nucleotides outside the gene matches: 9. The length of the CDR3 is 16 residues. Germline assignment: CDR1 SGHRS and CDR2 YFSETQ. The CDR3 DNA sequence: TGCGCCAGCAGCTTGGCCCCAGCGGGGGATGGCGAGACCCAGTACTTC. It is translated as CASSLAPAGDGETQYF.

V and J are TRBV7-6 and TRBJ2-2; D is unclear. V was shortened by 2 bases and J by 5 bases, with 12 bases between the two germline ends. Germline assignment: CDR1 SGHVS and CDR2 FNYEAQ. This CDR3 is 15 amino acids long. The CDR3 DNA sequence: TGTGCCAGCAGCTTATATTGGGGTAGGACCGGGGAGCTGTTTTTT. Amino acid sequence: CASSLYWGRTGELFF.

This clonotype was found a few times. The chain links TRBV7-2 to TRBJ2-1, with TRBD2 matching 14 bases. The length of the CDR3 is 16 residues. Looked up from germline, CDR1 is SGHTA and CDR2 is FQGNSA. V was clipped by 0 bases and J by 9 bases; unmatched bases: 4. The CDR3 reads CASSLARLAGGVEQFF. The CDR3 coding sequence is TGTGCCAGCAGCTTAGCCCGACTAGCGGGGGGGGTTGAGCAGTTCTTC.

The chain carries TRBV29-1 and TRBJ2-3, with TRBD2 identical over 14 bases. Germline lookup yields CDR1 SQVTM and CDR2 ANQGSEA. The CDR3 contains 15 residues. The junction had 4 bases not matched to a gene; V was cut back by 5 bases and J by 3 bases. In DNA form, the CDR3 reads TGCAGCGTTCCGGGACTAGCGGGGGTTACAGATACGCAGTATTTT. Its protein is CSVPGLAGVTDTQYF.

This rearrangement joins TRBV3-1 to TRBJ2-1, with TRBD2 matching over 7 bases. Trimming at V came to 4 bases and at J to 6 bases, leaving 6 bases not matched to a gene. The CDR3 runs to 14 residues. CDR1 is LGHDT and CDR2 is YNNKEL in the germline V gene (reference sequence). CDR3 residues: CASSRELARNEQFF. CDR3 DNA: TGTGCCAGCAGCCGAGAACTAGCGCGCAATGAGCAGTTCTTC.

The rearrangement joins TRBV20-1 to TRBJ2-3; the D is unclear. The V gene's germline CDR1 is DFQATT and CDR2 SNEGSKA (reference sequence). This CDR3 comprises 12 residues. Trimming left V 1 base short and J 1 base short, with 3 bases between. The CDR3, as DNA: TGCAGTGCTAGAGTTCGCACAGATACGCAGTATTTT. Protein product: CSARVRTDTQYF.

This clonotype has ten or more counts. The V call is TRBV10-3, the J call TRBJ1-1, with a weak D call TRBD1 (6 bases). Trimming removed 4 bases from V and 0 bases from J, with 9 bases in between. The CDR3 length is 14 residues. Germline assignment: CDR1 ENHRY and CDR2 SYGVKD. The CDR3 DNA is TGTGCCATCAGTGTTACAGGGTTGAACACTGAAGCTTTCTTT. It translates to CAISVTGLNTEAFF.

This clonotype was counted a few times. The CDR3 loop is CASSQVPSGGYDTDTQYF. CDR3 DNA: TGCGCCAGCAGCCAAGTTCCTAGCGGGGGATATGACACAGATACGCAGTATTTT. This chain joins TRBV4-3 and TRBJ2-3, with 10 nucleotides matching TRBD2. V shed 1 base and J 2 bases; nucleotides not matched to a gene: 9. The germline V gene has CDR1 LGHNA and CDR2 YSLEER. The CDR3 totals 18 residues.

This clonotype was recorded at least ten times. The chain is built from TRBV27 and TRBJ2-1, with D uncertain. Trimming left V 4 bases short and J 4 bases short, with 14 bases between. There are 15 residues in the CDR3. Germline CDR1 is MNHEY and CDR2 is SMNVEV (reference sequence). The DNA of the CDR3 is TGTGCCAGCAGTTCAGGATTGGGAAGGTACAATGAGCAGTTCTTC. This encodes CASSSGLGRYNEQFF.

The chain couples TRBV2 to TRBJ2-5; TRBD1 might be the D (5 bases). Trimming pared 4 bases from V and 11 bases from J, leaving 11 bases between. The germline V gene encodes CDR1 SNHLY and CDR2 FYNNEI. CDR3 length: 11 amino acids. The CDR3 nucleotides read TGTGCCAGCAGTGTCCTAGGGGATCAGTACTTC. Its translation: CASSVLGDQYF.

This clonotype was counted between two and nine times. V gene TRBV4-1 combines with J gene TRBJ2-2; no firm D call. This CDR3 has 14 residues. V was clipped by 2 bases and J by 7 bases, with 11 bases between them. From germline, CDR1 is MGHRA and CDR2 YSYEKL. CDR3 bases: TGCGCCAGCAGCCAAAGGGTTTTCATCGGGGAGCTGTTTTTT. This encodes CASSQRVFIGELFF.

This clonotype was seen a single time. The genes are TRBV27 and TRBJ2-6; 7 positions match TRBD1. The CDR3 loop spans 19 amino acids. After removal of 6 bases from V and 0 bases from J, the junction contained 14 bases not matched to a gene. Looked up from germline, CDR1 is MNHEY and CDR2 is SMNVEV (reference sequence). This CDR3 is CASRLTAGTDYSGANVLTF. DNA for the CDR3: TGTGCCAGCAGACTAACCGCCGGGACAGATTACTCTGGGGCCAACGTCCTGACTTTC.